Following are 25 T cell receptor beta chains from one sample sequenced in a study of cytomegalovirus exposure and HLA in healthy donors. Libraries were prepared by immunoSEQ multiplex PCR; TCRdb keeps only in-frame clonotypes and omits some of them. Of roughly 60,000 clones listed, 91% are singletons. Input material: PBMCs. Source of these receptors: a woman in her 30s in good health and CMV-seronegative.

The V gene is TRBV27, the J gene TRBJ1-2, with D perhaps matching TRBD1 (5 bases). This CDR3 is built from 19 residues. CDR1 and CDR2 (germline): MNHEY, SMNVEV (reference sequence). V was trimmed by 6 bases and J by 1 base, leaving 27 bases between them. This CDR3 reads CASSPDRPIQGSFNYGYTF. In nucleotides, the CDR3 is TGTGCCAGCAGCCCCGATCGACCGATTCAGGGATCGTTTAACTATGGCTACACCTTC.

The V gene is TRBV4-3, the J gene TRBJ2-1; D may be TRBD1 (7 bases). V lost 0 bases and J 11 bases, leaving 17 bases between the germline ends. This CDR3 has 15 residues. Germline values: CDR1 LGHNA, CDR2 YSLEER. The CDR3 sequence: CASSQEGRRGQQQFF. Here the CDR3 DNA reads TGCGCCAGCAGCCAAGAGGGTAGGAGGGGGCAACAGCAGTTCTTC.

This clone has only one observation. The chain carries TRBV6-1 and TRBJ1-1; the D is unclear. CDR1 and CDR2 (germline): MNHNS, SASEGT. The CDR3 extends over 15 amino acids. Between the trimmed V and J ends, which lost 6 bases and 4 bases, there was a span of 18 bases. CDR3 sequence (DNA): TGTGCCAGCAGACTAGTGGGCAGTGGTGGCACTGAAGCTTTCTTT. This codes for CASRLVGSGGTEAFF.

The V gene is TRBV7-2, the J gene TRBJ2-7; no clear D. The CDR3 has 13 residues. Trimming shortened V by 4 bases and J by 3 bases, and 10 bases separated the two germline ends. From germline, CDR1 is SGHTA and CDR2 FQGNSA. In nucleotides, the CDR3 is TGTGCCAGCAGCTCATCAACAAGCTACGAGCAGTACTTC. Translating it yields CASSSSTSYEQYF.

The rearrangement joins TRBV11-2 to TRBJ2-5, with a tentative D call TRBD2 (5 bases). Trimming cost V 3 bases and J 5 bases, with 16 bases left between them. CDR1 SGHAT and CDR2 FQNNGV come from the germline V gene. The CDR3 sequence is 15 residues long. The CDR3 reads CASSLPWRRKETQYF. The CDR3 DNA follows: TGTGCCAGCAGCTTGCCCTGGCGGAGGAAGGAGACCCAGTACTTC.

The chain carries TRBV7-2 and TRBJ2-1; 9 positions match TRBD2. The V segment lost 5 bases and the J segment 9 bases; nucleotides outside the gene matches: 11. The CDR3 has 15 residues. Germline lookup yields CDR1 SGHTA and CDR2 FQGNSA. CDR3 residues: CASSQRASGNSEQFF. The CDR3 DNA follows: TGTGCCAGCAGCCAAAGGGCTAGCGGGAATAGTGAGCAGTTCTTC.

This sequence joins TRBV27 and TRBJ2-1, with 10 bases that match TRBD2. The CDR3 sequence is 21 residues long. The J segment lost 6 bases and the V segment lost 2 bases, leaving 22 bases of the junction unmatched. From germline, CDR1 is MNHEY and CDR2 SMNVEV (reference sequence). CDR3 DNA sequence: TGTGCCAGCAGTTTACCCCCGGATCCTACTAGCGGGACTAGCTTACGCAATGAGCAGTTCTTC. Translating gives CASSLPPDPTSGTSLRNEQFF.

The V call is TRBV6-5, the J call TRBJ2-7; TRBD2 aligns across 8 bases. V lost 2 bases and J lost 2; bases outside the gene matches: 2. Per the germline V gene, CDR1 is MNHEY and CDR2 is SVGAGI. CDR3 length equals 14 residues. This chain's CDR3 is CASSYERGTYEQYF. The CDR3 DNA is TGTGCCAGCAGTTACGAGCGGGGGACCTACGAGCAGTACTTC.

The V call is TRBV28, the J call TRBJ1-3; D is ambiguous. The CDR3 is made up of 13 amino acids. Germline V CDR1 and CDR2: MDHEN, SYDVKM. Trimming shortened V by 5 bases and J by 3 bases, and 8 bases separated the two germline ends. The CDR3 protein is CASSTGSGNTIYF. In nucleotides, the CDR3 is TGTGCCAGCAGTACTGGGAGTGGAAACACCATATATTTT. Supplemented by reference TRBV28 and TRBJ1-3, the full variable domain reads DVKVTQSSRYLVKRTGEKVFLECVQDMDHENMFWYRQDPGLGLRLIYFSYDVKMKEKGDIPEGYSVSREKKERFSLILESASTNQTSMYLCASSTGSGNTIYFGEGSWLTVV.

The V and J genes are TRBV7-9 and TRBJ2-2; D gene uncertain. The CDR3 is made up of 17 amino acids. Germline CDR1 reads SEHNR; CDR2 reads FQNEAQ (reference sequence). Trimming took 0 bases from V and 5 from J, leaving 16 bases between them. CDR3 sequence: CASSLATAGLKTGELFF. The CDR3 DNA reads TGTGCCAGCAGCTTAGCTACCGCAGGTTTGAAGACCGGGGAGCTGTTTTTT.

This chain connects TRBV6-5 to TRBJ2-2; no clear D. The CDR3 spans 11 residues. Germline loops: CDR1 MNHEY, CDR2 SVGAGI. V lost 2 bases to trimming and J lost 14 bases, with 9 bases between them. CDR3 residues: CASSYGAALFF. The DNA of the CDR3 is TGTGCCAGCAGTTACGGCGCGGCACTGTTTTTT.

This clone was seen only once. The rearrangement links TRBV5-1 to TRBJ2-7; no reliable D call. Germline CDR1 reads SGHRS; CDR2 reads YFSETQ. V was clipped by 0 bases and J by 6 bases, with 10 bases between them. The CDR3 is made up of 13 amino acids. The DNA of the CDR3 is TGCGCCAGCAGCTTGGCGTCCCCCCGCGAGCAGTACTTC. This encodes CASSLASPREQYF.

The chain is built from TRBV7-9 and TRBJ2-3; 8 nucleotides line up with TRBD2. V shed 6 bases, J shed 2 bases, and the junction held 16 bases outside the gene matches. CDR1 is SEHNR and CDR2 is FQNEAQ in the germline V gene (reference sequence). This CDR3 spans 18 amino acids. CDR3 sequence: CASSTGTRDPSSTDTQYF. In DNA form, the CDR3 reads TGTGCCAGCAGTACCGGGACTAGAGACCCATCATCCACAGATACGCAGTATTTT.

By proportion, this clone is medium-sized. This chain links TRBV2 with TRBJ2-7; D is possibly TRBD1 (6 bases). Per germline, CDR1 SNHLY and CDR2 FYNNEI. V lost 7 bases to trimming and J lost 2 bases, with 15 bases between them. The CDR3 has 14 amino acids. CDR3 in DNA: TGTGCCAGCAAGTGGACAGAGGGCCCCTACGAGCAGTACTTC. This encodes CASKWTEGPYEQYF.

The chain has TRBV27 and TRBJ2-3; 7 bases line up with TRBD1. The CDR3 covers 13 residues. After removal of 7 bases from V and 2 bases from J, the junction contained 3 bases not matched to a gene. Germline V CDR1 and CDR2: MNHEY, SMNVEV (reference sequence). The CDR3 bases are TGTGCCAGCACAGGGGGTTCCACAGATACGCAGTATTTT. Its translation: CASTGGSTDTQYF.

J is TRBJ2-7 and V is TRBV6-1, with 9 bases fitting TRBD2. The CDR3 has 13 residues. Germline CDR1 is MNHNS and CDR2 is SASEGT. With 11 bases clipped from V and 6 bases from J, the junction kept 11 bases outside the gene matches. This chain's CDR3 is CAFDTPGLAEQYF. In DNA, the CDR3 is TGTGCCTTCGATACTCCGGGACTAGCCGAGCAGTACTTC.

This clone was detected only once. J is TRBJ2-1 and V is TRBV19; 15 nucleotides match TRBD2. CDR1 and CDR2 (germline): LNHDA, SQIVND (reference sequence). Germline trimming cut 6 bases from V and 5 bases from J; bases unmatched to any gene: 14. The CDR3 spans 19 residues. CDR3 nucleotide sequence: TGTGCCAGTAGGTTTCGCGGGACTAGCGGGAGGATGCTAAACAATGAGCAGTTCTTC. Residues: CASRFRGTSGRMLNNEQFF.

V is TRBV28 and J is TRBJ2-5; unclear D gene. This CDR3 spans 15 amino acids. Deletions cut 7 bases from V and 3 bases from J, with 18 bases between. Germline CDR1 MDHEN, CDR2 SYDVKM. CDR3 sequence reads: CASNGAGARKETQYF. As DNA, the CDR3 is TGTGCCAGCAATGGAGCCGGAGCACGAAAAGAGACCCAGTACTTC. Full variable domain (missing parts from reference TRBV28 and TRBJ2-5): DVKVTQSSRYLVKRTGEKVFLECVQDMDHENMFWYRQDPGLGLRLIYFSYDVKMKEKGDIPEGYSVSREKKERFSLILESASTNQTSMYLCASNGAGARKETQYFGPGTRLLVL.

V gene TRBV11-2 combines with J gene TRBJ2-7; 8 bases are a match to TRBD2. The V and J ends lost 3 bases and 2 bases, in that order; junction bases with no gene match: 6. Germline CDR1 SGHAT, CDR2 FQNNGV. The CDR3 runs to 15 residues. CDR3 DNA: TGTGCCAGCAGCTTGGTTAGCGGGATCCCCTACGAGCAGTACTTC. Amino acid sequence: CASSLVSGIPYEQYF.

The chain recombines TRBV13 with TRBJ2-5, with a weak D call TRBD2 (6 bases). Deletions cut 0 bases from V and 6 bases from J, with 11 bases between. Germline assignment: CDR1 PRHDT and CDR2 FYEKMQ (reference sequence). CDR3 length: 14 amino acids. Here the CDR3 reads CASSLGTSGQTQYF. For the CDR3, the DNA is TGTGCCAGCAGCTTAGGGACTAGTGGGCAGACCCAGTACTTC.

This rearrangement joins TRBV18 to TRBJ1-1, with D perhaps TRBD1 (5 bases). Germline V lookup: CDR1 KGHSH, CDR2 LQKENI. The CDR3 runs to 13 residues. V was clipped by 4 bases and J by 6 bases, with 12 bases between them. The chain's CDR3 is CASSLSGGAEAFF. The CDR3 bases are TGTGCCAGCTCACTATCCGGGGGGGCTGAAGCTTTCTTT.

The chain joins TRBV6-5 to TRBJ1-1; the D gene is possibly TRBD1 (6 bases). With 7 bases removed from V and 1 base from J, the gap between germline ends came to 13 bases. Germline CDR1 and CDR2: MNHEY and SVGAGI. This CDR3 comprises 14 residues. This CDR3 reads CASNRGAWNTEAFF. DNA of the CDR3: TGTGCCAGCAATCGGGGGGCGTGGAACACTGAAGCTTTCTTT.

The chain links TRBV4-1 to TRBJ1-3; D unresolved. The germline gives CDR1 MGHRA, CDR2 YSYEKL. The CDR3 has 15 amino acids. V lost 0 bases, J lost 8 bases, and 14 bases lay in between. The CDR3 sequence is CASSQDNAGWDTIYF. As DNA, the CDR3 is TGCGCCAGCAGCCAAGACAATGCGGGTTGGGACACCATATATTTT.

This chain links TRBV12-2 with TRBJ2-7; the table's D gene call, TRBD2, was not cross checked with the DNA. TRBV12-2 is a listed pseudogene. The CDR3 is 9 amino acids. The CDR3 loop is CALPPEQYF. CDR3 nucleotides: TGTGCACTCCCCCCCGAGCAGTACTTC.

The gene calls are TRBV27 and TRBJ1-3, with 8 bases that match TRBD1. The CDR3 has 15 amino acids. J was trimmed by 8 bases and V by 6 bases; bases with no gene match: 12. CDR1 is MNHEY, CDR2 SMNVEV, per germline (reference sequence). The CDR3 here is CASSFRTGKGYTIYF. The CDR3 bases are TGTGCCAGCAGCTTCCGGACAGGGAAAGGATACACCATATATTTT.